This T cell receptor beta chain derives from a study of cytomegalovirus exposure and HLA in healthy donors. Study-level findings and limits: In a later analysis, common viral pathogens appeared linked to several of the most significant clusters. Across donors, most TCRs were seen rarely, yet some public ones were widespread. Testing in vitro showed a few CMV-associated chains specific for CMV antigens.

This clone was seen only a few times. Its specificity is not known. V gave up 7 bases and J gave up 1 base, with 14 bases separating them. The V gene's germline CDR1 is SNHLY and CDR2 FYNNEI. This CDR3 spans 14 amino acids. PCR employed 60 Vbeta and 13 Jbeta primers. Profiling relied on immunoSEQ multiplex PCR, and the TCRdb table lists in-frame clones only, not all of them. The sample contains 200,000 to 250,000 clones, about three quarters of which appear only once. The sequenced sample was PBMCs. The receptor was derived from a woman aged 60-75 years in good health and CMV-seropositive. This chain uses TRBV2 with TRBJ2-7; a weak D match, TRBD2 (6 bases). This CDR3 is CASTTSPKSYEQYF. The CDR3, as DNA: TGTGCCAGCACTACTAGCCCTAAATCCTACGAGCAGTACTTC.